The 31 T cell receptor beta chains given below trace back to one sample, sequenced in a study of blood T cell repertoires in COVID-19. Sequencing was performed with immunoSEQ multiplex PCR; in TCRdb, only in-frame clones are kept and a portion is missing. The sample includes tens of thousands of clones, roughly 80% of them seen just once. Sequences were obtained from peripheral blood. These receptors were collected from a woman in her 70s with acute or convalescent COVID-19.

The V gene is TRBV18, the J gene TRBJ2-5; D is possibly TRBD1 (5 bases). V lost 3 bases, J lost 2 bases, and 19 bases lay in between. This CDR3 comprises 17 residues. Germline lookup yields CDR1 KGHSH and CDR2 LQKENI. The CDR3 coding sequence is TGTGCCAGCTCACCGGTTATGGGCAGGGTATCACAAGAGACCCAGTACTTC. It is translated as CASSPVMGRVSQETQYF. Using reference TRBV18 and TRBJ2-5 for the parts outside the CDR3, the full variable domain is NAGVMQNPRHLVRRRGQEARLRCSPMKGHSHVYWYRQLPEEGLKFMVYLQKENIIDESGMPKERFSAEFPKEGPSILRIQQVVRGDSAAYFCASSPVMGRVSQETQYFGPGTRLLVL.

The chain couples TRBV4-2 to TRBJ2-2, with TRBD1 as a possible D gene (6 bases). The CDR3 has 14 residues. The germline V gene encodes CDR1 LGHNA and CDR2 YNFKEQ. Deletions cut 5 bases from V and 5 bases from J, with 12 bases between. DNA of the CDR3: TGTGCCAGCAGCTCACAGGGTTGGACCGGGGAGCTGTTTTTT. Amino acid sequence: CASSSQGWTGELFF.

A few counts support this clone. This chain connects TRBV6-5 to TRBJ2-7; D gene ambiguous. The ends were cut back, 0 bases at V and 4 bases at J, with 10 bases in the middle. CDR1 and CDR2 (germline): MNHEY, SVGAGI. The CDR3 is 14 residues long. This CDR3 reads CASSYSLVGYEQYF. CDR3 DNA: TGTGCCAGCAGTTACTCGCTAGTCGGTTACGAGCAGTACTTC.

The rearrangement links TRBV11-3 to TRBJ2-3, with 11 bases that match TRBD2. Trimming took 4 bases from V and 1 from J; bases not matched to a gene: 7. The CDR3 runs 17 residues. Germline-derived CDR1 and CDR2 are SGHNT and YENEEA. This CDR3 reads CASSSSSGGLRTDTQYF. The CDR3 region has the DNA TGTGCCAGCAGCTCCTCTAGCGGGGGGCTCCGCACAGATACGCAGTATTTT.

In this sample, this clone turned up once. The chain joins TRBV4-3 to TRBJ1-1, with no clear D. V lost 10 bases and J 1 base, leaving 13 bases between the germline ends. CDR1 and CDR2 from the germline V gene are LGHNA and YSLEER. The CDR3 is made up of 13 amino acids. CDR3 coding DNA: TGCGCCACCCCTCAACACAGGAACACTGAAGCTTTCTTT. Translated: CATPQHRNTEAFF.

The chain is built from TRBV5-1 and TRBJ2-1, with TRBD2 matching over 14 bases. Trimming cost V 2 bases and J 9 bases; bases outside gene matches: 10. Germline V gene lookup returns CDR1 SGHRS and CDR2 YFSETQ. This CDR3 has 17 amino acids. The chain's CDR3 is CASSFSRTSGGPGEQFF. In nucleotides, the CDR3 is TGCGCCAGCAGCTTTTCCCGGACTAGCGGGGGGCCCGGTGAGCAGTTCTTC.

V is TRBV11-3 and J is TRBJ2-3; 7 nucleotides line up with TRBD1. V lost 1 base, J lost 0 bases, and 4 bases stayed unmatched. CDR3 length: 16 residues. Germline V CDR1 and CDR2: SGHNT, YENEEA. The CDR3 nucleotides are TGTGCCAGCAGCTTAGGAAACAGGGGAAGCACAGATACGCAGTATTTT. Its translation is CASSLGNRGSTDTQYF.

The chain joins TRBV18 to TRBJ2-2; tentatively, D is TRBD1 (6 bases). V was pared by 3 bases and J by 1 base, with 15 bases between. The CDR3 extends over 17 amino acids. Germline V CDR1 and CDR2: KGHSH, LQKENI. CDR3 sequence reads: CASSPTGTQMNTGELFF. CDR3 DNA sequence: TGTGCCAGCTCACCGACCGGGACACAAATGAACACCGGGGAGCTGTTTTTT.

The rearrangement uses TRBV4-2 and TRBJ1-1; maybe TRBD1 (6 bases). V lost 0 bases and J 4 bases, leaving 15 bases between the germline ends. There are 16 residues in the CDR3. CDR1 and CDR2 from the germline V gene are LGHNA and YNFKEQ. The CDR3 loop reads CASSQDPGRGGTEAFF. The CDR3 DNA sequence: TGTGCCAGCAGCCAAGATCCGGGACGAGGGGGCACTGAAGCTTTCTTT.

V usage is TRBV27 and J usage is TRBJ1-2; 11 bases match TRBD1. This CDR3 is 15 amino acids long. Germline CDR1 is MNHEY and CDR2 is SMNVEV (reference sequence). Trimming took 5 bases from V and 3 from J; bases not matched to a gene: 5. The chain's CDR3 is CASSARTGGYYGYTF. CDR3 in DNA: TGTGCCAGCAGTGCCAGGACAGGGGGCTACTATGGCTACACCTTC.

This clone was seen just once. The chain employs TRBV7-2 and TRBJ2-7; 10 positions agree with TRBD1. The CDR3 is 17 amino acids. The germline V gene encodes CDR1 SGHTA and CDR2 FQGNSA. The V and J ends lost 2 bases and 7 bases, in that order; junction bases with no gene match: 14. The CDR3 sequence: CASSLRGDGTGAREQYF. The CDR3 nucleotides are TGTGCCAGCAGCTTAAGGGGCGACGGGACAGGGGCGCGAGAGCAGTACTTC. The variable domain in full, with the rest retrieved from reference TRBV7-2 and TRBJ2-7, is GAGVSQSPSNKVTEKGKDVELRCDPISGHTALYWYRQSLGQGLEFLIYFQGNSAPDKSGLPSDRFSAERTGGSVSTLTIQRTQQEDSAVYLCASSLRGDGTGAREQYFGPGTRLTVT.

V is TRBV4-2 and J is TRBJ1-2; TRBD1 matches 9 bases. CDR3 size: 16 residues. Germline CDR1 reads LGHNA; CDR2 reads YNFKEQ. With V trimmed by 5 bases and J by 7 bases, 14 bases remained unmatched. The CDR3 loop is CASSEEKGTGIFGYTF. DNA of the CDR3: TGTGCCAGCAGCGAGGAAAAAGGGACAGGGATATTTGGCTACACCTTC.

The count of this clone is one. The CDR3 reads CASSITGQGSQYF. CDR3 bases: TGTGCCAGTAGTATAACGGGACAGGGGTCCCAGTACTTC. The chain has TRBV19 and TRBJ2-5, with 10 nucleotides matching TRBD1. The trim removed 2 bases at V and 9 bases at J, leaving 3 bases unmatched. The CDR3 covers 13 residues. Germline V gives CDR1 LNHDA, CDR2 SQIVND (reference sequence).

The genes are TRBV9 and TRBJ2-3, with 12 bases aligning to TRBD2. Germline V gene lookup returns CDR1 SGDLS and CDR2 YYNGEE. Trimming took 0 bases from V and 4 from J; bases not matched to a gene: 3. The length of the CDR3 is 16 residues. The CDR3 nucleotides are TGTGCCAGCAGCGTAGTACCTAGCGGGGGGGCAGATACGCAGTATTTT. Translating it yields CASSVVPSGGADTQYF. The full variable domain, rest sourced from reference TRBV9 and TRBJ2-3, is DSGVTQTPKHLITATGQRVTLRCSPRSGDLSVYWYQQSLDQGLQFLIQYYNGEERAKGNILERFSAQQFPDLHSELNLSSLELGDSALYFCASSVVPSGGADTQYFGPGTRLTVL.

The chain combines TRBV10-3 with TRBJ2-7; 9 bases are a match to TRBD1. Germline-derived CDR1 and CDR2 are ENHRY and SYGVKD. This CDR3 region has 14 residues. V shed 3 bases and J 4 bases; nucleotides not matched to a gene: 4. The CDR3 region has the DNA TGTGCCATCAGTGATGGGACAGGGTGGTACGAGCAGTACTTC. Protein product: CAISDGTGWYEQYF.

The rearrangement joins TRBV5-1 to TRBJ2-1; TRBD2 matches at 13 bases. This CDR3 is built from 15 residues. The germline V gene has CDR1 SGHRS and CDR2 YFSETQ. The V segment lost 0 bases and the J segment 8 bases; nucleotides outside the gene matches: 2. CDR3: CASSLGTSGGHEQFF. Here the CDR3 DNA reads TGCGCCAGCAGCTTGGGGACTAGCGGGGGACATGAGCAGTTCTTC.

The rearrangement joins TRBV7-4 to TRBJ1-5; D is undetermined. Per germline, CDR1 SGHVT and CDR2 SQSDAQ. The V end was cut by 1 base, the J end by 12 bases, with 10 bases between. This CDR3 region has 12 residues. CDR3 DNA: TGTGCCAGCAGCTTAGTGCTAGGAGACCAGCATTTT. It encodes CASSLVLGDQHF.

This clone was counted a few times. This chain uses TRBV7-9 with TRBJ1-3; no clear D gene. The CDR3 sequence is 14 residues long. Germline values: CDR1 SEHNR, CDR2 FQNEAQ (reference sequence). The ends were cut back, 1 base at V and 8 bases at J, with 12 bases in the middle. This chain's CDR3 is CASSLGPVMDTIYF. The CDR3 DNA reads TGTGCCAGCAGCTTAGGGCCTGTTATGGACACCATATATTTT.

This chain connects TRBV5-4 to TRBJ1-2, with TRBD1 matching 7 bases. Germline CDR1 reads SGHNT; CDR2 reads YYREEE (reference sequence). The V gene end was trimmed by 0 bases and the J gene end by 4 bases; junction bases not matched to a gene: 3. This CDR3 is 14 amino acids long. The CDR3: CASSLGQGSYGYTF. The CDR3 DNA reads TGTGCCAGCAGCTTGGGACAGGGAAGCTATGGCTACACCTTC. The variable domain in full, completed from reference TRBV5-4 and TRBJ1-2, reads ETGVTQSPTHLIKTRGQQVTLRCSSQSGHNTVSWYQQALGQGPQFIFQYYREEENGRGNFPPRFSGLQFPNYSSELNVNALELDDSALYLCASSLGQGSYGYTFGSGTRLTVV.

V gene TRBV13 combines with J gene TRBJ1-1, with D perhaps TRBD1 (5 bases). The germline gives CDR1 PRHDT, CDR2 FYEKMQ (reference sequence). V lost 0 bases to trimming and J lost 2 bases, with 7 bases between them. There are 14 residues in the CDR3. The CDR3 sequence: CASSLGQVNTEAFF. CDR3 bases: TGTGCCAGCAGCTTAGGACAGGTTAACACTGAAGCTTTCTTT.

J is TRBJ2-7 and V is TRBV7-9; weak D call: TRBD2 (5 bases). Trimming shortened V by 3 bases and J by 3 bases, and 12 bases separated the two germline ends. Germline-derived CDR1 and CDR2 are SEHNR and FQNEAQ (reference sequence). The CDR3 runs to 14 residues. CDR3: CASSFPTGNYEQYF. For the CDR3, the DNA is TGTGCCAGCAGCTTCCCCACCGGGAACTACGAGCAGTACTTC.

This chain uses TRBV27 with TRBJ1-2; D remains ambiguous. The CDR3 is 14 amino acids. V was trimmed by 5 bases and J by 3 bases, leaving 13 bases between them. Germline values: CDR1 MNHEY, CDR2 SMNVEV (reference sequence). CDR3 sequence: CASSPRTAHYGYTF. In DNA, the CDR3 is TGTGCCAGCAGTCCCCGCACAGCCCACTATGGCTACACCTTC.

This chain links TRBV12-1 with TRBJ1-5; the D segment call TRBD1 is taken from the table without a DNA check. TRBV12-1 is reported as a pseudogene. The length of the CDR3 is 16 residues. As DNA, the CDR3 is TGTGCCAGCAGCTTTGACGGGCAGGGTAGCAATCAGCCCCAGCATTTT. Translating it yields CASSFDGQGSNQPQHF.

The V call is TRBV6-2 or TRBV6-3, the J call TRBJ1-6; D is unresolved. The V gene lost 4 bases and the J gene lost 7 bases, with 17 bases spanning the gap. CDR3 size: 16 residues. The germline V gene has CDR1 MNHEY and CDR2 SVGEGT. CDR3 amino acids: CASSSTTTTVNSPLHF. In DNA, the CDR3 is TGTGCCAGCAGTTCTACAACGACAACGGTGAATTCACCCCTCCACTTT.

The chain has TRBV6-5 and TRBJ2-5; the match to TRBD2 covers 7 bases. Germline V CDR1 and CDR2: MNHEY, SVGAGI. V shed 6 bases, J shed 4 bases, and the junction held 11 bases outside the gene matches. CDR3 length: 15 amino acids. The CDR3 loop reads CASRGRGESGETQYF. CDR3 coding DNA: TGTGCCAGCAGGGGCCGGGGGGAGTCAGGAGAGACCCAGTACTTC.

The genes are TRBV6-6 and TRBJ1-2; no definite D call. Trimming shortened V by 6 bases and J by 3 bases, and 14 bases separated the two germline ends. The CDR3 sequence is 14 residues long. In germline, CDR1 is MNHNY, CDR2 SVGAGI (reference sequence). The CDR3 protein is CASSIQGGDYGYTF. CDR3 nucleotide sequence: TGTGCCAGCAGCATACAAGGAGGTGACTATGGCTACACCTTC.

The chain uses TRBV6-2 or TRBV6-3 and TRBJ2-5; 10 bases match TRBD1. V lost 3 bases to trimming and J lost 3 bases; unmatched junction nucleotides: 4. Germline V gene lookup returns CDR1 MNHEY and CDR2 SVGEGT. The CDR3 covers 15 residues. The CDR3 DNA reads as TGTGCCAGCAGTTATCCTGGGACAGGGGAAGAGACCCAGTACTTC. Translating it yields CASSYPGTGEETQYF.

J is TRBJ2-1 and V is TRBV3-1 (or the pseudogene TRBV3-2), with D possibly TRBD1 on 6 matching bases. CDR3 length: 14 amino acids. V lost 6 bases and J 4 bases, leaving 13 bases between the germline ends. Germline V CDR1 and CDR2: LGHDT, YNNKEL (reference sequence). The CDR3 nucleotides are TGTGCCAGCAGTCACAGGGATACTTACAATGAGCAGTTCTTC. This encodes CASSHRDTYNEQFF.

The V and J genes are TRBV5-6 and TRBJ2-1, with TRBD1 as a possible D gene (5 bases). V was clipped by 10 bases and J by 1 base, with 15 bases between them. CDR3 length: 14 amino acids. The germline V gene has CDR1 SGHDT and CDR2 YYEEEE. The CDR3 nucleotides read TGTGCCGGTAGTAAGGGGCATTCCTACAATGAGCAGTTCTTC. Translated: CAGSKGHSYNEQFF.

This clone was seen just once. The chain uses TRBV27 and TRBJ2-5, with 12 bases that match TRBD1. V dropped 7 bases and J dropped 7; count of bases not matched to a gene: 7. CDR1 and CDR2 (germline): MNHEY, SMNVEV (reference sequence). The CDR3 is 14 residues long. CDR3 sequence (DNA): TGTGCCAGCACCGGGACAGGGGGCGGTGGGACCCAGTACTTC. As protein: CASTGTGGGGTQYF.

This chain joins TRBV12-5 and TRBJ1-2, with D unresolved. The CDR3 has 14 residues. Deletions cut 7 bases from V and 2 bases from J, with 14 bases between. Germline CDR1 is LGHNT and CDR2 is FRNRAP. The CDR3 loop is CASALRNTNYGYTF. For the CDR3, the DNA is TGTGCTAGTGCCCTCCGCAACACAAACTATGGCTACACCTTC.